This passage covers 27 T cell receptor beta chains from one sample sequenced in a study of beta chain features in type 1 diabetes. Reverse transcription of all isolated RNA meant that expressed TCRB transcripts were sequenced. Profiled with immunoSEQ multiplex PCR; TCRdb holds only in-frame clones, not every one. Counted here are some 140,000 clones, approximately 9.2% occurring once; the ten biggest clones make up 0.55% to 0.85%. The sequenced sample consisted of central memory CD4+ T cells from blood. Receptors originate from a young man in good health.

In this sample, this clone turned up many times. This chain links TRBV4-3 with TRBJ2-3, with 11 positions matching TRBD2. Germline V gene lookup returns CDR1 LGHNA and CDR2 YSLEER. The CDR3 extends over 18 amino acids. The V segment lost 0 bases and the J segment 4 bases; nucleotides outside the gene matches: 9. CDR3 protein: CASSQDFPTSGEADTQYF. CDR3 in DNA: TGCGCCAGCAGCCAAGATTTCCCGACTAGCGGGGAGGCAGATACGCAGTATTTT.

This rearrangement joins TRBV6-6 to TRBJ2-7, with 7 bases identical to TRBD1. Germline CDR1 MNHNY, CDR2 SVGAGI (reference sequence). With V trimmed by 0 bases and J by 3 bases, 5 bases remained unmatched. The CDR3 has 15 amino acids. CDR3 DNA sequence: TGTGCCAGCAGTTACTCCGGGACAGACAGCTACGAGCAGTACTTC. Translating it yields CASSYSGTDSYEQYF.

This chain connects TRBV19 to TRBJ2-1; D is ambiguous. This CDR3 is 11 amino acids long. CDR1 is LNHDA, CDR2 SQIVND, per germline (reference sequence). Trimming left V 7 bases short and J 8 bases short, with 9 bases between. CDR3 loop: CASKMADEQFF. Written as DNA, the CDR3 is TGTGCCAGTAAAATGGCGGATGAGCAGTTCTTC.

CDR3 amino acids: CASSPRDRVSFKHF. The CDR3 DNA is TGTGCCAGCAGTCCCCGGGACAGGGTTTCATTTAAGCATTTT. The rearrangement joins TRBV28 to TRBJ1-5, with TRBD1 matching 9 bases. Germline loops: CDR1 MDHEN, CDR2 SYDVKM. This CDR3 spans 14 amino acids. The ends lost 5 bases at V and 14 bases at J; junction bases unmatched: 13.

The J gene is TRBJ1-4, the V gene TRBV15; D not resolved. CDR1 is LNHNV and CDR2 is YYDKDF in the germline V gene (reference sequence). Trimming removed 0 bases from V and 4 bases from J, with 12 bases in between. The CDR3 covers 16 residues. CDR3 in amino acids: CATSRDKGAGNEKLFF. For the CDR3, the DNA is TGTGCCACCAGCAGAGATAAAGGCGCGGGTAATGAAAAACTGTTTTTT.

This clone was observed many times. The chain is built from TRBV28 and TRBJ2-1; D ambiguous. Germline V CDR1 and CDR2: MDHEN, SYDVKM. Trimming removed 6 bases from V and 10 bases from J, with 13 bases in between. The CDR3 covers 12 residues. CDR3 loop: CASRTDRVEQFF. The CDR3 DNA follows: TGTGCCAGCAGAACTGATCGGGTCGAGCAGTTCTTC.

This clone came up a few times. The chain carries TRBV5-1 and TRBJ2-1, with D possibly TRBD1 on 5 matching bases. V dropped 0 bases and J dropped 0 bases, with 10 bases sitting between them. This CDR3 comprises 16 residues. Germline V CDR1 and CDR2: SGHRS, YFSETQ. The CDR3 coding sequence is TGCGCCAGCAGCTTGGTGCCAGGGAACTCCTACAATGAGCAGTTCTTC. This codes for CASSLVPGNSYNEQFF.

This clone has more than one count but fewer than ten. The V call is TRBV5-1, the J call TRBJ2-2; D ambiguous. With 0 bases removed from V and 3 bases from J, the gap between germline ends came to 9 bases. This CDR3 region has 15 residues. Looked up from germline, CDR1 is SGHRS and CDR2 is YFSETQ. The CDR3 reads CASSLEVGDTGELFF. The CDR3 nucleotides read TGCGCCAGCAGCTTGGAGGTGGGCGACACCGGGGAGCTGTTTTTT.

The V gene is TRBV11-2, the J gene TRBJ2-1; 9 bases line up with TRBD1. Germline-derived CDR1 and CDR2 are SGHAT and FQNNGV. The V gene end was trimmed by 6 bases and the J gene end by 1 base; junction bases not matched to a gene: 4. The CDR3 length is 15 residues. DNA for the CDR3: TGTGCCAGCAGACCAGACAGGGGGTCCTACAATGAGCAGTTCTTC. The encoded protein is CASRPDRGSYNEQFF. Full variable domain (rest looked up from reference TRBV11-2 and TRBJ2-1): EAGVAQSPRYKIIEKRQSVAFWCNPISGHATLYWYQQILGQGPKLLIQFQNNGVVDDSQLPKDRFSAERLKGVDSTLKIQPAKLEDSAVYLCASRPDRGSYNEQFFGPGTRLTVL.

This clone was counted between two and nine times. The rearrangement joins TRBV19 to TRBJ1-1; no firm D call. The CDR3 spans 13 residues. V lost 7 bases, J lost 4 bases, and 13 bases lay in between. From germline, CDR1 is LNHDA and CDR2 SQIVND (reference sequence). The CDR3 region has the DNA TGTGCCAGTAACCCCGAGGGCGGCACTGAAGCTTTCTTT. This translates into CASNPEGGTEAFF.

This clone was detected many times. Other DNA sequences in this specimen translate into the identical CDR3. The chain is built from TRBV30 and TRBJ2-3; 9 nucleotides match TRBD1. The CDR3 sequence is 15 residues long. The junction had 7 bases not matched to a gene; V was cut back by 3 bases and J by 3 bases. The germline CDR1 and CDR2 sequences are GTSNPN and SVGIG (reference sequence). CDR3 DNA: TGTGCCTGGAGCGGACTCGGACAGGGGACAGATACGCAGTATTTT. It yields the protein CAWSGLGQGTDTQYF.

A word on this clone: This sample includes further DNA sequences coding for the same CDR3. This chain uses TRBV6-5 with TRBJ1-6; TRBD1 aligns across 7 bases. The germline CDR1 and CDR2 sequences are MNHEY and SVGAGI. The trim removed 5 bases at V and 10 bases at J, leaving 11 bases unmatched. The CDR3 extends over 15 amino acids. CDR3 sequence (DNA): TGTGCCAGCAGTAAAAAACAGGGGAAGGGCTCACCCCTCCACTTT. This translates into CASSKKQGKGSPLHF.

This clone has only a few counts. The chain carries TRBV7-3 and TRBJ1-5; D is unclear. CDR3 length: 13 amino acids. Germline V gene lookup returns CDR1 SGHTA and CDR2 FQGTGA. With 3 bases removed from V and 5 bases from J, the gap between germline ends came to 8 bases. CDR3 in amino acids: CASSLQADQPQHF. CDR3 nucleotide sequence: TGTGCCAGCAGCTTGCAGGCTGATCAGCCCCAGCATTTT.

Written as DNA, the CDR3 is TGTGCCAGCAGCCGTACAGGGACTGGGGCCAACGTCCTGACTTTC. It is translated as CASSRTGTGANVLTF. The J gene is TRBJ2-6, the V gene TRBV13; possible D gene TRBD1, 6 bases. Germline V gene sequence: CDR1 PRHDT, CDR2 FYEKMQ (reference sequence). The CDR3 is made up of 15 amino acids. V was cut by 5 bases and J by 2 bases, with 10 bases left in between.

This clone was seen a handful of times. J is TRBJ1-2 and V is TRBV20-1; TRBD1 matches 8 bases. CDR3 size: 11 residues. V gave up 5 bases and J gave up 10 bases; unmatched junction bases: 6. Germline values: CDR1 DFQATT, CDR2 SNEGSKA (reference sequence). For the CDR3, the DNA is TGCAGTGCTCGGACAGGGCCCCTCTACACCTTC. Translation: CSARTGPLYTF.

The chain combines TRBV19 with TRBJ2-1; 8 nucleotides line up with TRBD2. Germline V gene data show CDR1 as LNHDA and CDR2 as SQIVND (reference sequence). Trimming cost V 3 bases and J 3 bases; bases outside gene matches: 4. The CDR3 totals 15 residues. The CDR3: CASSMSTSDYNEQFF. The DNA for the CDR3 is TGTGCCAGTAGTATGTCGACTAGCGACTACAATGAGCAGTTCTTC.

The table lists this clone with a few counts. V and J are TRBV2 and TRBJ2-5; the D gene is possibly TRBD2 (6 bases). This CDR3 has 14 amino acids. Germline assignment: CDR1 SNHLY and CDR2 FYNNEI. V lost 5 bases and J lost 7, with 17 bases in between. CDR3 protein: CASSRDSQSGTQYF. Written as DNA, the CDR3 is TGTGCCAGCAGTCGGGACTCTCAGTCGGGGACCCAGTACTTC. The full variable domain, with the rest looked up from reference TRBV2 and TRBJ2-5, is EPEVTQTPSHQVTQMGQEVILRCVPISNHLYFYWYRQILGQKVEFLVSFYNNEISEKSEIFDDQFSVERPDGSNFTLKIRSTKLEDSAMYFCASSRDSQSGTQYFGPGTRLLVL.

In its sample, this clone was seen a few times. The rearrangement uses TRBV19 and TRBJ2-1; 8 bases agree with TRBD1. Germline loops: CDR1 LNHDA, CDR2 SQIVND (reference sequence). V was pared by 5 bases and J by 2 bases, with 2 bases of the junction left unmatched. The CDR3 sequence is 14 residues long. CDR3 in DNA: TGTGCCAGTAGTCAGGGGGCCCCCTACAATGAGCAGTTCTTC. Its protein is CASSQGAPYNEQFF.

This chain joins TRBV6-5 and TRBJ2-3; D may be TRBD1 (6 bases). There are 12 residues in the CDR3. The ends were cut back, 6 bases at V and 6 bases at J, with 10 bases in the middle. CDR1 and CDR2 (germline): MNHEY, SVGAGI. The CDR3 sequence: CASRGQGDTQYF. CDR3 nucleotide sequence: TGTGCCAGCAGGGGGCAGGGGGATACGCAGTATTTT.

This clone was counted a few times. The chain couples TRBV11-2 to TRBJ2-5, with D perhaps matching TRBD1 (6 bases). Germline V gene lookup returns CDR1 SGHAT and CDR2 FQNNGV. Trimming removed 5 bases from V and 3 bases from J, with 10 bases in between. This CDR3 contains 13 residues. CDR3 coding DNA: TGTGCCAGCAGCCTAAGACAGGAAGAGACCCAGTACTTC. Protein sequence: CASSLRQEETQYF. Using reference TRBV11-2 and TRBJ2-5 for the parts outside the CDR3, the full variable domain is EAGVAQSPRYKIIEKRQSVAFWCNPISGHATLYWYQQILGQGPKLLIQFQNNGVVDDSQLPKDRFSAERLKGVDSTLKIQPAKLEDSAVYLCASSLRQEETQYFGPGTRLLVL.

The chain recombines TRBV2 with TRBJ2-3; D is undetermined. V lost 7 bases, J lost 6 bases, and 14 bases lay in between. This CDR3 comprises 13 residues. Germline V gene lookup returns CDR1 SNHLY and CDR2 FYNNEI. The CDR3 region is CASIFMPQDTQYF. The CDR3 coding sequence is TGTGCCAGCATCTTCATGCCCCAGGATACGCAGTATTTT.

This clone was recorded a few times. This rearrangement joins TRBV4-1 to TRBJ1-2; possibly TRBD1 for D (5 bases). The CDR3 extends over 15 amino acids. Trimming stripped 4 bases from V and 0 bases from J, with 12 bases between. The germline gives CDR1 MGHRA, CDR2 YSYEKL. CDR3 sequence: CASSPAQGSNYGYTF. The CDR3, as DNA: TGCGCCAGCAGCCCTGCCCAGGGCTCTAACTATGGCTACACCTTC.

J is TRBJ2-2 and V is TRBV7-2; a weak D match, TRBD2 (7 bases). Trimming stripped 1 base from V and 5 bases from J, with 8 bases between. Germline lookup yields CDR1 SGHTA and CDR2 FQGNSA. The CDR3 is made up of 14 amino acids. CDR3 amino acids: CASSLEGGTGELFF. CDR3 nucleotide sequence: TGTGCCAGCAGCTTAGAGGGGGGGACCGGGGAGCTGTTTTTT.

This clone has more than one count but fewer than ten. This rearrangement joins TRBV6-6 to TRBJ2-1; 7 bases align to TRBD1. There are 14 residues in the CDR3. Germline V gives CDR1 MNHNY, CDR2 SVGAGI (reference sequence). V shed 6 bases, J shed 1 base, and the junction held 3 bases outside the gene matches. The CDR3 loop is CASSLDRSYNEQFF. CDR3 nucleotide sequence: TGTGCCAGCAGCTTGGACAGGTCCTACAATGAGCAGTTCTTC.

This chain uses TRBV2 with TRBJ2-2; 13 nucleotides align to TRBD2. The trim removed 5 bases at V and 7 bases at J, leaving 4 bases unmatched. Per germline, CDR1 SNHLY and CDR2 FYNNEI. The CDR3 totals 15 residues. CDR3 DNA sequence: TGTGCCAGCAGTATAGGACTAGCGGGGGTCGGGGAGCTGTTTTTT. Amino acid sequence: CASSIGLAGVGELFF. The variable domain in full, with the rest retrieved from reference TRBV2 and TRBJ2-2, is EPEVTQTPSHQVTQMGQEVILRCVPISNHLYFYWYRQILGQKVEFLVSFYNNEISEKSEIFDDQFSVERPDGSNFTLKIRSTKLEDSAMYFCASSIGLAGVGELFFGEGSRLTVL.

The rearrangement joins TRBV6-5 to TRBJ2-2, with 10 bases aligning to TRBD2. V was pared by 2 bases and J by 4 bases, with 4 bases of the junction left unmatched. This CDR3 spans 16 amino acids. Germline V CDR1 and CDR2: MNHEY, SVGAGI. DNA for the CDR3: TGTGCCAGCAGTTACGGGAGACTAGCGGGCACCGGGGAGCTGTTTTTT. It yields the protein CASSYGRLAGTGELFF.

This clone turned up a few times. The rearrangement links TRBV6-1 to TRBJ2-3; 7 bases align to TRBD1. This CDR3 has 15 residues. J gave up 7 bases and V 0 bases, and 7 bases lay outside the gene matches. The germline V gene has CDR1 MNHNS and CDR2 SASEGT. The CDR3 sequence is CASSEATGTANTQYF. The CDR3 DNA sequence: TGTGCCAGCAGTGAAGCGACTGGGACAGCCAATACGCAGTATTTT.